This T cell receptor (beta chain) was documented in a study of blood T cells in healthy people across ages. Study summary: In model experiments, template switching was able to capture about one barcoded beta molecule for every two T cells that were present. General study points: Observed TCR beta diversity showed a strong correlation with the percentage of naive T cells as measured by flow cytometry. Long-lived and aged donors differed, with more naive CD4+ cells and higher diversity in the long-lived.

Trimming cost V 3 bases and J 10 bases, with 16 bases left between them. The CDR3 is 14 amino acids. Of note for this clonotype: Its antigen is currently unknown.

A second PCR of 7 to 11 cycles used a sample-barcoded 5' primer and a J-beta primer mix. Each CDR3 protein is one row after TCRdb ran MiXCR on the 5' RACE reads. Of 1.5 million to 2 million distinct CDR3 sequences listed, 49% are singletons. The sample, approximately 10 milliliters of peripheral blood, was drawn from each donor. J is TRBJ2-1 and V is TRBV12-3 or TRBV12-4; no firm D call. The clonotype originates from a woman aged 40 to 50 in good health. Sequenced material: blood. The CDR3 bases are TGTGCCAGCAGTTTGCGAACAGTAATCGGCGAGCAGTTCTTC. Translated: CASSLRTVIGEQFF.